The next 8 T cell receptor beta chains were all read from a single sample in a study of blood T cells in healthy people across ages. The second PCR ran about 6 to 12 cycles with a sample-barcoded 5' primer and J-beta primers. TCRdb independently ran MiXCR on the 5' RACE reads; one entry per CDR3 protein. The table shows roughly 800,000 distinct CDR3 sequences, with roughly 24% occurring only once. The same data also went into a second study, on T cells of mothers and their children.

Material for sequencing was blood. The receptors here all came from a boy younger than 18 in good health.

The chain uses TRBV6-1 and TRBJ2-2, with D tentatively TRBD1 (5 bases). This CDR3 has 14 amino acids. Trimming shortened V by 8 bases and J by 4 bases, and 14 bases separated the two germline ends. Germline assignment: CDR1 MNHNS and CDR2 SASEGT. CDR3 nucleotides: TGTGCCAGCGCGGTAGCAGGGTCCACCGGGGAGCTGTTTTTT. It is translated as CASAVAGSTGELFF.

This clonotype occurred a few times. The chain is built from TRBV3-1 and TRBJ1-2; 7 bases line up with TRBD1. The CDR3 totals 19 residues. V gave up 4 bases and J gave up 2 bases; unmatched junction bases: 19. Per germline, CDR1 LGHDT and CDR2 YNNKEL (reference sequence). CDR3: CASSRFLDREDSRNYGYTF. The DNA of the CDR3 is TGTGCCAGCAGCCGTTTTCTAGACAGGGAGGATAGTAGGAACTATGGCTACACCTTC. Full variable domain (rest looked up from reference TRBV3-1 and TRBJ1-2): DTAVSQTPKYLVTQMGNDKSIKCEQNLGHDTMYWYKQDSKKFLKIMFSYNNKELIINETVPNRFSPKSPDKAHLNLHINSLELGDSAVYFCASSRFLDREDSRNYGYTFGSGTRLTVV.

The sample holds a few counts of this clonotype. CDR3 bases: TGCAGTGCCTTTAGCGGGGCCTTCAATGAGCAGTTCTTC. The encoded protein is CSAFSGAFNEQFF. The chain combines TRBV20-1 with TRBJ2-1; 8 bases align to TRBD2. CDR3 length: 13 residues. V gave up 6 bases and J gave up 6 bases; unmatched junction bases: 7. Germline loops: CDR1 DFQATT, CDR2 SNEGSKA (reference sequence).

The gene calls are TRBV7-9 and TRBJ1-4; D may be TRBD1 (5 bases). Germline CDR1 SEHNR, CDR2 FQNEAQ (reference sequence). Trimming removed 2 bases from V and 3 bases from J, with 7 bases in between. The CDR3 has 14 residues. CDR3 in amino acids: CASSLRGSNEKLFF. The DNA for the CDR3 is TGTGCCAGCAGCTTACGGGGGTCTAATGAAAAACTGTTTTTT.

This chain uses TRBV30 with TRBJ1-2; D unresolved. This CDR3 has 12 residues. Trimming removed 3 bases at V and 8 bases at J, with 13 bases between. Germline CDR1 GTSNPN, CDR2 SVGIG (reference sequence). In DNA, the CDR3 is TGTGCCTGGAGCCGGCAGGCTGGGGGCTACACCTTC. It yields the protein CAWSRQAGGYTF.

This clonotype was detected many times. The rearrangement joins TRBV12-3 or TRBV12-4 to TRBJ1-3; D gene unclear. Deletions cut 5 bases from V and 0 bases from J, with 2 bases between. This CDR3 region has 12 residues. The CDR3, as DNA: TGTGCCAGCAGTCCCTCTGGAAACACCATATATTTT. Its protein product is CASSPSGNTIYF.

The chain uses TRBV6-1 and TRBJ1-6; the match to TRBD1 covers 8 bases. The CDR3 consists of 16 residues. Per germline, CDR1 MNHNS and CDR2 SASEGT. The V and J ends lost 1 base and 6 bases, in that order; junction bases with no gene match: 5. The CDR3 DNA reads TGTGCCAGCAGTGAAGTCCTGGACAGGGTTAATTCACCCCTCCACTTT. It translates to CASSEVLDRVNSPLHF.

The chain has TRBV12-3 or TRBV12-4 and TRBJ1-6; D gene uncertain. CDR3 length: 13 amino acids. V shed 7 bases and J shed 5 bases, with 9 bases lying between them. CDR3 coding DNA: TGTGCCAGCACTACCTCTGATAATTCACCCCTCCACTTT. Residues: CASTTSDNSPLHF.